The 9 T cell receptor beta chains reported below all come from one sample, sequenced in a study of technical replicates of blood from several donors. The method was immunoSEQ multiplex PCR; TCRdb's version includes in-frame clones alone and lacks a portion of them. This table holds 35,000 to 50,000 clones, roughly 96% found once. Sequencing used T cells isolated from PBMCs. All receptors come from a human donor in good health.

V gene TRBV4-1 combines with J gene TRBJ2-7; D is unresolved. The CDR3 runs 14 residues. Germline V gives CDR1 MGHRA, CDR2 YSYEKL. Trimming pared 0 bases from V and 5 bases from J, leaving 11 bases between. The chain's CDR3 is CASSQETVPNEQYF. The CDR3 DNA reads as TGCGCCAGCAGCCAAGAAACCGTTCCTAACGAGCAGTACTTC.

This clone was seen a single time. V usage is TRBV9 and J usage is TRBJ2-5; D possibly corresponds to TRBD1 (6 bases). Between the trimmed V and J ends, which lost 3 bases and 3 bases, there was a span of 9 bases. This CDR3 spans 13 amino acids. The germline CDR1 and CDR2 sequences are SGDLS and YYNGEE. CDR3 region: CASSAQGKETQYF. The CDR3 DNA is TGTGCCAGCAGCGCACAGGGAAAAGAGACCCAGTACTTC.

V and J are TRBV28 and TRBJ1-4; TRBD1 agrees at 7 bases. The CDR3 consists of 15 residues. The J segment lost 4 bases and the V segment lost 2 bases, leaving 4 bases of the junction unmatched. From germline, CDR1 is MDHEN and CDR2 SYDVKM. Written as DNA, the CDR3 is TGTGCCAGCAGTTTAGGGGACAGCCTTAATGAAAAACTGTTTTTT. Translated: CASSLGDSLNEKLFF.

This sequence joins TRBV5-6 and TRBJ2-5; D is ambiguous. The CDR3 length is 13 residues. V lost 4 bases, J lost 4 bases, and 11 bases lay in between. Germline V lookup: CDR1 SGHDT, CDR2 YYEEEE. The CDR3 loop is CASSPSPGETQYF. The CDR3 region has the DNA TGTGCCAGCAGCCCGTCCCCGGGAGAGACCCAGTACTTC.

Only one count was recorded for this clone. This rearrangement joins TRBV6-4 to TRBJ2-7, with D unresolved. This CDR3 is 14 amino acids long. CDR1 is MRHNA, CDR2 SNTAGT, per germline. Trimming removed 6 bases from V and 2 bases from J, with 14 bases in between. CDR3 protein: CASSPSGGPYEQYF. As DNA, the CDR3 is TGTGCCAGCAGCCCCAGTGGTGGCCCCTACGAGCAGTACTTC.

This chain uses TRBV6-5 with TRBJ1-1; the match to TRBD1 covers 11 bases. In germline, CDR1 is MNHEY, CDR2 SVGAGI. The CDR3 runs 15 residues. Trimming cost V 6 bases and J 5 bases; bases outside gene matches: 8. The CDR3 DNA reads TGTGCCAGCAGATATCCGGGACAGGGGGAAACTGAAGCTTTCTTT. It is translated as CASRYPGQGETEAFF.

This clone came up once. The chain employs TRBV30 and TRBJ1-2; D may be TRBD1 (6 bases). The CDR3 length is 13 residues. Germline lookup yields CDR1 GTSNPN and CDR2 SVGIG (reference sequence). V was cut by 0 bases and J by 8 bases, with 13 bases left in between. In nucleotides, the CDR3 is TGTGCCTGGAGTGTACTAGGTGGGGGCGGCTACACCTTC. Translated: CAWSVLGGGGYTF.

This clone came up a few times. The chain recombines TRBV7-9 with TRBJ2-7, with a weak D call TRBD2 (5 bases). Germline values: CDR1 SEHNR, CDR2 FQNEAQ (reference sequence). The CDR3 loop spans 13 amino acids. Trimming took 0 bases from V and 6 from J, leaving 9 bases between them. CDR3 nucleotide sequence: TGTGCCAGCAGCTTAGCTTTAGAGGGCGAGCAGTACTTC. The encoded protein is CASSLALEGEQYF.

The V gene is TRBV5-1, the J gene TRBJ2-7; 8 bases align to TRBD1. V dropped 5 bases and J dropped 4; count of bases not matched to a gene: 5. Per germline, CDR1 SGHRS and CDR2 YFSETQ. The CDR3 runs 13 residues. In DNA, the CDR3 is TGCGCCAGCAGTCAGGGACAGGCTTACGAGCAGTACTTC. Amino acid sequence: CASSQGQAYEQYF. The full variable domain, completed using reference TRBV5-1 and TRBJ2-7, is KAGVTQTPRYLIKTRGQQVTLSCSPISGHRSVSWYQQTPGQGLQFLFEYFSETQRNKGNFPGRFSGRQFSNSRSEMNVSTLELGDSALYLCASSQGQAYEQYFGPGTRLTVT.